The TCR beta chain described here comes from a study of control samples from healthy donors and cancer patients. Some clones are missing from TCRdb's copy, which holds only in-frame ones; the method was immunoSEQ multiplex PCR. Counted here are 100,000 to 150,000 clones, approximately 84% occurring once; the ten biggest clones make up around 2%. CDR1 and CDR2 (germline): MNHEY, SVGAGI. V was cut by 7 bases and J by 1 base, with 14 bases left in between. The length of the CDR3 is 15 residues. This TCR was recovered from a man younger than 30 in good health. The genes are TRBV6-5 and TRBJ1-3; D is possibly TRBD1 (5 bases). The material sequenced was blood. The chain's CDR3 is CASTGGWGSGNTIYF. The CDR3 nucleotides read TGTGCCAGCACGGGCGGATGGGGGTCTGGAAACACCATATATTTT.